These 16 T cell receptor beta chains were sequenced from one sample in a study of blood T cell repertoires in COVID-19. Libraries were prepared by immunoSEQ multiplex PCR; TCRdb keeps only in-frame clonotypes and omits some of them. This sample has about 350,000 clones, with about 90% found just once. What was sequenced was PBMCs or T cells enriched from blood (not recorded which). All receptors derive from a woman in her twenties or thirties who had recovered from COVID-19.

J is TRBJ2-3 and V is TRBV7-8; 9 bases agree with TRBD2. In germline, CDR1 is SGHVS, CDR2 FQNEAQ. V was clipped by 4 bases and J by 2 bases; unmatched bases: 7. The CDR3 length is 16 residues. The CDR3 spells CASSSPAGGLTDTQYF. The CDR3 bases are TGTGCCAGCAGCTCCCCCGCGGGAGGGCTCACAGATACGCAGTATTTT.

V is TRBV6-5 and J is TRBJ2-2; possibly TRBD1 for D (5 bases). Trimming cost V 1 base and J 8 bases, with 14 bases left between them. The CDR3 extends over 15 amino acids. Germline V gene sequence: CDR1 MNHEY, CDR2 SVGAGI. CDR3 DNA: TGTGCCAGCAGTTACTTCTTAACAGGCCCGGGGGAGCTGTTTTTT. Its translation: CASSYFLTGPGELFF.

The chain carries TRBV11-3 and TRBJ1-1; the D gene is possibly TRBD1 (6 bases). This CDR3 has 15 residues. Trimming left V 2 bases short and J 5 bases short, with 15 bases between. Germline CDR1 is SGHNT and CDR2 is YENEEA. Here the CDR3 reads CASSLSSDRPTEAFF. The CDR3 DNA reads TGTGCCAGCAGCTTAAGCTCCGACAGGCCGACTGAAGCTTTCTTT.

V usage is TRBV29-1 and J usage is TRBJ1-2, with D possibly being TRBD1 (5 bases). Looked up from germline, CDR1 is SQVTM and CDR2 is ANQGSEA. V was clipped by 3 bases and J by 8 bases, with 10 bases between them. The CDR3 extends over 11 amino acids. This CDR3 is CSVDGGEGYTF. Here the CDR3 DNA reads TGCAGCGTTGATGGGGGGGAAGGCTACACCTTC. The whole variable domain, remainder taken from reference TRBV29-1 and TRBJ1-2, is SAVISQKPSRDICQRGTSLTIQCQVDSQVTMMFWYRQQPGQSLTLIATANQGSEATYESGFVIDKFPISRPNLTFSTLTVSNMSPEDSSIYLCSVDGGEGYTFGSGTRLTVV.

Points on this clone: Given the absence of the conserved phenylalanine or tryptophan at the CDR3 end, a read error is likely. No DNA is shown, since the ends of the CDR3 on it are uncertain; the CDR3 is the one TCRdb lists. The chain joins TRBV12-3 or TRBV12-4 to TRBJ1-2; TRBD1, the D gene given by the table, was not confirmed from the DNA. Counting both end residues, the CDR3 totals 12 amino acids. The CDR3 is CASSLVRGAGMI.

This clone appeared a single time. This sequence joins TRBV6-7 and TRBJ1-4, with D perhaps TRBD1 (5 bases). TRBV6-7 is identified as an open reading frame with a role that is uncertain. The CDR3 has 14 amino acids. Trimming took 5 bases from V and 6 from J, leaving 13 bases between them. CDR3 bases: TGTGCCAGCAGTGGGGCGGGGCTTGATGAAAAACTGTTTTTT. This translates into CASSGAGLDEKLFF.

CDR3: CASSQDSSGDGYEQYF. Here the CDR3 DNA reads TGCGCCAGCAGCCAAGATTCGTCGGGAGACGGCTACGAGCAGTACTTC. The rearrangement uses TRBV4-1 and TRBJ2-7; possible D gene TRBD2, 6 bases. The CDR3 covers 16 residues. V gave up 0 bases and J gave up 3 bases, with 15 bases separating them. CDR1 is MGHRA, CDR2 YSYEKL, per germline.

The gene calls are TRBV7-3 and TRBJ1-2; 12 bases fit TRBD1. Germline trimming cut 5 bases from V and 3 bases from J; bases unmatched to any gene: 4. Germline CDR1 reads SGHTA; CDR2 reads FQGTGA. This CDR3 region has 15 residues. CDR3 DNA: TGTGCCAGCAGCCCGGGGACAGGGGGCGACTATGGCTACACCTTC. This gives the protein CASSPGTGGDYGYTF.

The table lists this clone with a few counts. The gene calls are TRBV27 and TRBJ2-7; D perhaps matches TRBD1 (6 bases). Looked up from germline, CDR1 is MNHEY and CDR2 is SMNVEV (reference sequence). The CDR3 runs to 20 residues. Trimming removed 4 bases at V and 1 base at J, with 29 bases between. The CDR3 reads CASSYRAPLGDRYLSYEQYF. CDR3 bases: TGTGCCAGCAGTTACCGCGCGCCTTTGGGTGACAGGTATCTGTCCTACGAGCAGTACTTC.

This sequence joins TRBV18 and TRBJ1-6; 8 nucleotides agree with TRBD1. Germline lookup yields CDR1 KGHSH and CDR2 LQKENI. This CDR3 has 15 amino acids. With V trimmed by 4 bases and J by 10 bases, 9 bases remained unmatched. DNA for the CDR3: TGTGCCAGCTCACTGACAGGGGCCCTTTGGTCACCCCTCCACTTT. It encodes CASSLTGALWSPLHF.

J is TRBJ2-7 and V is TRBV27; D is uncertain. The CDR3 sequence is 12 residues long. Germline V lookup: CDR1 MNHEY, CDR2 SMNVEV (reference sequence). V shed 7 bases and J shed 2 bases, with 9 bases lying between them. The CDR3: CASKGETYEQYF. The CDR3 DNA sequence: TGTGCCAGCAAAGGAGAGACCTACGAGCAGTACTTC.

V is TRBV3-1 (or the pseudogene TRBV3-2) and J is TRBJ2-1, with D tentatively TRBD1 (5 bases). The CDR3 spans 16 residues. The germline V and J ends were trimmed by 1 base and 0 bases, with 10 bases remaining between them. Germline-derived CDR1 and CDR2 are LGHDT and YNNKEL (reference sequence). The CDR3 region is CASSQGQPYSYNEQFF. The CDR3 DNA reads TGTGCCAGCAGCCAAGGACAGCCATACTCCTACAATGAGCAGTTCTTC.

The chain carries TRBV29-1 and TRBJ1-1; TRBD1 might be the D (5 bases). The germline CDR1 and CDR2 sequences are SQVTM and ANQGSEA. The CDR3 sequence is 13 residues long. Trimming stripped 3 bases from V and 7 bases from J, with 15 bases between. The CDR3 is CSVDTGANFEAFF. In DNA, the CDR3 is TGCAGCGTTGATACAGGAGCAAATTTTGAAGCTTTCTTT.

The V and J genes are TRBV18 and TRBJ2-7; no definite D call. Per the germline V gene, CDR1 is KGHSH and CDR2 is LQKENI. The CDR3 covers 14 residues. V was pared by 6 bases and J by 2 bases, with 14 bases between. The CDR3, as DNA: TGTGCCAGCTCTCGACCAGAACAGCCCTACGAGCAGTACTTC. Its protein product is CASSRPEQPYEQYF.

The chain recombines TRBV6-5 with TRBJ1-1, with D possibly TRBD1 on 6 matching bases. The V and J ends lost 9 bases and 4 bases respectively, with 18 bases between them. The germline V gene has CDR1 MNHEY and CDR2 SVGAGI. The CDR3 runs 14 residues. This CDR3 is CASSLSGTLTEAFF. The CDR3 nucleotides are TGTGCCAGTTCGCTTTCTGGGACACTCACTGAAGCTTTCTTT.

Details on this clone: This CDR3 is also generated by other DNA sequences in the sample. The rearrangement joins TRBV2 to TRBJ1-5, with D unclear. V lost 2 bases and J lost 4, with 9 bases in between. The germline CDR1 and CDR2 sequences are SNHLY and FYNNEI. CDR3 length: 14 residues. The CDR3 nucleotides read TGTGCCAGCAGTGAAAGGACGGGGAATCAGCCCCAGCATTTT. This translates into CASSERTGNQPQHF. Filled out from reference TRBV2 and TRBJ1-5, the complete variable domain reads EPEVTQTPSHQVTQMGQEVILRCVPISNHLYFYWYRQILGQKVEFLVSFYNNEISEKSEIFDDQFSVERPDGSNFTLKIRSTKLEDSAMYFCASSERTGNQPQHFGDGTRLSIL.